The clone carrying this T cell receptor (beta chain) was detected a few times. Other DNA sequences from this sample encode an identical CDR3 as well. V was shortened by 6 bases and J by 1 base, with 5 bases between the two germline ends. This CDR3 is built from 12 residues. Looked up from germline, CDR1 is MNHEY and CDR2 is SMNVEV (reference sequence). The data belong to a study of cytomegalovirus exposure and HLA in healthy donors. With 60 Vbeta and 13 Jbeta primers, the PCR was carried out. Libraries were prepared by immunoSEQ multiplex PCR; TCRdb keeps only in-frame clonotypes and omits some of them. Of 150,000 to 180,000 clones listed, approximately 80% are singletons.

The sequence came from a woman aged 40-49 years in good health and CMV-seropositive. The chain couples TRBV27 to TRBJ2-3; D gene uncertain. Sequences were obtained from PBMCs. CDR3 DNA: TGTGCCAGCAGCCCCGGCACAGATACGCAGTATTTT. Translated, it gives CASSPGTDTQYF.